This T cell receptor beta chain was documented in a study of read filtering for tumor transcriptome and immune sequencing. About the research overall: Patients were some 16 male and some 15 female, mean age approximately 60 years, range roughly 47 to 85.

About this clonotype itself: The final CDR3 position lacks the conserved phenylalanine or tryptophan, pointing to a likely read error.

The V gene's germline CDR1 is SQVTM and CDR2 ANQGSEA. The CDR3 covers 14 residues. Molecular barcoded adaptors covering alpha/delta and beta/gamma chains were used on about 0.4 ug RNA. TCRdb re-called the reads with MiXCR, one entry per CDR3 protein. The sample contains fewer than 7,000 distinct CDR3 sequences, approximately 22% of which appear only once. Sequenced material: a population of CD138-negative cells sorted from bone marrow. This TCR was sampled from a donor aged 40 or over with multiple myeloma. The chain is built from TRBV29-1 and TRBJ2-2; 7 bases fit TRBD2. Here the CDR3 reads CSVARGGSTGGLFS. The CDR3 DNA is TGCAGCGTAGCCCGCGGCGGGAGCACCGGGGGGCTGTTTTCT.